The next 30 T cell receptor beta chains were all read from a single sample in a study of T cells in Graves' hyperthyroidism and ophthalmopathy. TCR beta CDR3 region amplification was performed from RNA transcripts. When the TCR CDR3 underwent first-round RT-PCR, the HTBI primer set was used. TCRdb re-called the multiplex PCR reads through MiXCR, storing one row per CDR3 protein. The sample includes hundreds of thousands of distinct CDR3 sequences, about 14% seen only once; the top ten take 12%. Sequenced sample: blood. The receptor source for this set is a woman in her 50s with Graves' ophthalmopathy.

Concerning this clonotype: This may stem from a read error, because a much larger clone lies one nucleotide away. The chain links TRBV29-1 to TRBJ1-1; tentatively, D is TRBD1 (6 bases). V was cut by 8 bases and J by 10 bases, with 23 bases left in between. The CDR3 is 13 amino acids. Per the germline V gene, CDR1 is SQVTM and CDR2 is ANQGSEA. CDR3 coding DNA: TGCAGCACCCGTTCAGGGGAGGGTCTGGGAGCTTTCTTT. Its translation: CSTRSGEGLGAFF.

The chain is built from TRBV27 and TRBJ2-1, with 10 bases fitting TRBD2. V shed 2 bases, J shed 4 bases, and the junction held 8 bases outside the gene matches. Germline CDR1 MNHEY, CDR2 SMNVEV (reference sequence). This CDR3 contains 17 residues. CDR3 in amino acids: CASSLRDSGRNYNEQFF. CDR3 bases: TGTGCCAGCAGTTTAAGGGATAGCGGGAGGAATTACAATGAGCAGTTCTTC.

There are many counts of this clonotype. The chain joins TRBV6-1 to TRBJ1-1; 7 bases are a match to TRBD1. With V trimmed by 6 bases and J by 8 bases, 9 bases remained unmatched. Germline lookup yields CDR1 MNHNS and CDR2 SASEGT. The CDR3 runs to 13 residues. CDR3 sequence reads: CASRIKGAGEAFF. The CDR3 coding sequence is TGTGCCAGCAGAATAAAGGGGGCGGGAGAAGCTTTCTTT.

This clonotype appeared many times. The V and J genes are TRBV7-3 and TRBJ2-2; no definite D call. Per germline, CDR1 SGHTA and CDR2 FQGTGA. V shed 1 base and J shed 4 bases, with 4 bases lying between them. The CDR3 runs to 13 residues. The CDR3 DNA sequence: TGTGCCAGCAGCTTAAGGAGCACCGGGGAGCTGTTTTTT. Protein product: CASSLRSTGELFF.

This clonotype has more than one count but fewer than ten. V gene TRBV9 combines with J gene TRBJ2-3; 7 bases match TRBD2. The CDR3 sequence is 16 residues long. Germline CDR1 SGDLS, CDR2 YYNGEE. The ends lost 3 bases at V and 2 bases at J; junction bases unmatched: 9. The chain's CDR3 is CASSASYGRFTDTQYF. The CDR3, as DNA: TGTGCCAGCAGCGCGTCCTACGGGAGGTTCACAGATACGCAGTATTTT.

There are many counts of this clonotype. The V call is TRBV12-3 or TRBV12-4, the J call TRBJ2-3; the D call may be TRBD1 or TRBD2 (5 bases each). Between the trimmed V and J ends, which lost 3 bases and 2 bases, there was a span of 18 bases. The CDR3 has 17 amino acids. The CDR3 DNA reads TGTGCCAGCAGTTTGTCCGGACACCCGAGGGTCACAGATACGCAGTATTTT. This sequence encodes CASSLSGHPRVTDTQYF.

The chain recombines TRBV7-2 with TRBJ2-1; 8 bases agree with TRBD1. Trimming at V came to 1 base and at J to 3 bases, leaving 8 bases not matched to a gene. This CDR3 contains 17 residues. Per the germline V gene, CDR1 is SGHTA and CDR2 is FQGNSA. The CDR3 coding sequence is TGTGCCAGCAGCTTAGTTCAGGGGGCGCGGGGCTACAATGAGCAGTTCTTC. Translation: CASSLVQGARGYNEQFF.

The sample holds a few counts of this clonotype. V gene TRBV20-1 combines with J gene TRBJ2-5, with D possibly called TRBD1 or TRBD2 (5 bases each). The CDR3 is 14 amino acids. Between the trimmed V and J ends, which lost 5 bases and 2 bases, there was a span of 15 bases. Germline V gene lookup returns CDR1 DFQATT and CDR2 SNEGSKA (reference sequence). In DNA form, the CDR3 reads TGCAGTGCTTGGGACCTTTGGGGGCAAGAGACCCAGTACTTC. This gives the protein CSAWDLWGQETQYF.

Only a few counts were recorded for this clonotype. The chain recombines TRBV10-3 with TRBJ2-7; no clear D gene. V was cut by 3 bases and J by 7 bases, with 7 bases left in between. The CDR3 totals 11 residues. The V gene's germline CDR1 is ENHRY and CDR2 SYGVKD. The CDR3 protein is CAISEGVEQYF. The CDR3 DNA sequence: TGTGCCATCAGTGAAGGTGTTGAGCAGTACTTC.

This clonotype was seen at least ten times. V usage is TRBV7-9 and J usage is TRBJ2-7; D is undetermined. The CDR3 is 14 residues long. Trimming removed 2 bases from V and 4 bases from J, with 12 bases in between. The germline V gene has CDR1 SEHNR and CDR2 FQNEAQ (reference sequence). The CDR3 sequence is CASSLPQARYEQYF. DNA of the CDR3: TGTGCCAGCAGCTTACCCCAGGCACGTTACGAGCAGTACTTC.

This clonotype was picked up many times. This chain connects TRBV12-3 or TRBV12-4 to TRBJ2-1; D is unclear. The CDR3 length is 13 residues. Trimming stripped 2 bases from V and 5 bases from J, with 7 bases between. CDR3 nucleotides: TGTGCCAGCAGTTTACCAAAAGACAATGAGCAGTTCTTC. This encodes CASSLPKDNEQFF.

The chain recombines TRBV19 with TRBJ1-5, with D uncertain. Germline V CDR1 and CDR2: LNHDA, SQIVND (reference sequence). V lost 6 bases and J 6 bases, leaving 15 bases between the germline ends. CDR3 length: 14 amino acids. The DNA for the CDR3 is TGTGCCAGTAGGGACCGCCAATGGCCTCAGCCCCAGCATTTT. As protein: CASRDRQWPQPQHF.

This clonotype was detected only a few times. V is TRBV2 and J is TRBJ1-5, with TRBD1 matching over 7 bases. The germline V gene encodes CDR1 SNHLY and CDR2 FYNNEI. This CDR3 is built from 18 residues. The junction had 23 bases not matched to a gene; V was cut back by 6 bases and J by 9 bases. The CDR3 loop is CASSRMGRGQGARWPQHF. The CDR3 DNA sequence: TGTGCCAGCAGCCGAATGGGGAGGGGGCAGGGTGCTCGGTGGCCCCAGCATTTT.

This clonotype was observed a few times. The rearrangement joins TRBV27 to TRBJ2-3; 9 bases are a match to TRBD1. The CDR3 length is 17 residues. J gave up 6 bases and V 3 bases, and 13 bases lay outside the gene matches. Germline CDR1 is MNHEY and CDR2 is SMNVEV (reference sequence). The chain's CDR3 is CASSFIPRGTGSDTQYF. The CDR3 bases are TGTGCCAGCAGTTTTATCCCAAGAGGGACAGGGAGCGATACGCAGTATTTT.

The count of this clonotype is one. The chain links TRBV12-3 or TRBV12-4 to TRBJ1-5, with no clear D. V was cut by 7 bases and J by 7 bases, with 11 bases left in between. This CDR3 spans 12 amino acids. CDR3 sequence: CASTRTQQPQHF. The CDR3 region has the DNA TGTGCCAGCACCCGGACCCAACAGCCCCAGCATTTT.

This clonotype was recorded at least ten times. The CDR3 DNA is TGTGCCAGCAGCGTAGACAGGTGGGACTATGGCTACACCTTC. Protein: CASSVDRWDYGYTF. The chain carries TRBV9 and TRBJ1-2; D is perhaps TRBD1 (5 bases). This CDR3 region has 14 residues. The germline gives CDR1 SGDLS, CDR2 YYNGEE. V lost 0 bases and J 3 bases, leaving 9 bases between the germline ends.

This clonotype was counted many times. The J gene is TRBJ2-4, the V gene TRBV7-2; the match to TRBD1 covers 8 bases. The CDR3 length is 17 residues. With 1 base clipped from V and 0 bases from J, the junction kept 5 bases outside the gene matches. Looked up from germline, CDR1 is SGHTA and CDR2 is FQGNSA. The CDR3 DNA follows: TGTGCCAGCAGCTTAGGGGGGACAGGTCTAGCCAAAAACATTCAGTACTTC. This sequence encodes CASSLGGTGLAKNIQYF.

V and J are TRBV29-1 and TRBJ2-2, with TRBD1 matching over 7 bases. The trim removed 7 bases at V and 5 bases at J, leaving 7 bases unmatched. Germline-derived CDR1 and CDR2 are SQVTM and ANQGSEA. This CDR3 has 13 amino acids. The CDR3 bases are TGCAGCGCCTGGGACAGTAAGACCGGGGAGCTGTTTTTT. As protein: CSAWDSKTGELFF.

The V gene is TRBV27, the J gene TRBJ2-7, with D tentatively TRBD1 (6 bases). Trimming cost V 8 bases and J 3 bases, with 20 bases left between them. There are 15 residues in the CDR3. Germline CDR1 is MNHEY and CDR2 is SMNVEV (reference sequence). CDR3 coding DNA: TGTGCCAGCGGATCCTTAAACAGGGCCCACTACGAGCAGTACTTC. Translated: CASGSLNRAHYEQYF.

This clonotype was observed many times. J is TRBJ2-5 and V is TRBV19; D perhaps matches TRBD2 (5 bases). V lost 3 bases and J lost 1, with 12 bases in between. From germline, CDR1 is LNHDA and CDR2 SQIVND (reference sequence). This CDR3 region has 15 residues. The CDR3 is CASSISSGFQETQYF. CDR3 bases: TGTGCCAGTAGTATTTCGTCGGGATTCCAAGAGACCCAGTACTTC.

The chain combines TRBV20-1 with TRBJ1-5; D is ambiguous. The CDR3 covers 14 residues. Germline CDR1 and CDR2: DFQATT and SNEGSKA (reference sequence). V dropped 0 bases and J dropped 4 bases, with 10 bases sitting between them. CDR3 in amino acids: CSARDPGQNQPQHF. The CDR3 DNA reads as TGCAGTGCTAGAGATCCCGGTCAGAATCAGCCCCAGCATTTT.

This clonotype occurred many times. The V call is TRBV7-9, the J call TRBJ2-1, with a weak D call TRBD2 (6 bases). The CDR3 has 14 amino acids. Deletions cut 1 base from V and 8 bases from J, with 12 bases between. Germline values: CDR1 SEHNR, CDR2 FQNEAQ (reference sequence). The CDR3, as DNA: TGTGCCAGCAGCTTAGTTTGGGAGGACGATGAGCAGTTCTTC. It specifies CASSLVWEDDEQFF. Full variable domain (rest looked up from reference TRBV7-9 and TRBJ2-1): DTGVSQNPRHKITKRGQNVTFRCDPISEHNRLYWYRQTLGQGPEFLTYFQNEAQLEKSRLLSDRFSAERPKGSFSTLEIQRTEQGDSAMYLCASSLVWEDDEQFFGPGTRLTVL.

This clonotype was seen repeatedly, ten times or more. The chain employs TRBV3-1 and TRBJ1-5; TRBD1 aligns across 9 bases. The trim removed 4 bases at V and 6 bases at J, leaving 7 bases unmatched. The germline V gene has CDR1 LGHDT and CDR2 YNNKEL (reference sequence). The CDR3 sequence is 15 residues long. CDR3 sequence (DNA): TGTGCCAGCAGCCGGGGGACAGGGATGCCTCAGCCCCAGCATTTT. This codes for CASSRGTGMPQPQHF.

The chain employs TRBV29-1 and TRBJ2-2, with TRBD1 identical over 8 bases. The length of the CDR3 is 14 residues. Germline V lookup: CDR1 SQVTM, CDR2 ANQGSEA. Losses at the gene ends were 7 bases for V and 6 bases for J; bases not matched to a gene: 10. The CDR3 coding sequence is TGCAGCGCCTGGGGACAGGACGGATCCGGGGAGCTGTTTTTT. This gives the protein CSAWGQDGSGELFF.

Of note for this clonotype: A much larger clone differs from this one at a single base, so this may be a read error. In this CDR3 the conserved last residue, phenylalanine or tryptophan, is missing, so a read error is likely. The chain has TRBV6-1 and TRBJ2-7; TRBD2 matches at 8 bases. There are 14 residues in the CDR3. The trim removed 7 bases at V and 1 base at J, leaving 6 bases unmatched. CDR1 is MNHNS, CDR2 SASEGT, per germline. The CDR3 DNA reads TGTGCCAGCACCAGCGGGAGACAATCCTACGAGCAGTACTTA. Its translation is CASTSGRQSYEQYL.

This clonotype was observed a handful of times. The J gene is TRBJ2-3, the V gene TRBV7-6; D gene uncertain. CDR3 length equals 16 residues. Deletions cut 1 base from V and 4 bases from J, with 15 bases between. CDR1 SGHVS and CDR2 FNYEAQ come from the germline V gene. The CDR3 loop reads CASSLGAVGPPDTQYF. As DNA, the CDR3 is TGTGCCAGCAGCTTAGGGGCAGTTGGGCCGCCAGATACGCAGTATTTT.

DNA for the CDR3: TGTGCCAGCAGCCCCTTCGGGGAGGGTTGGACGTCCGGGGAGCTGTTTTTT. Translated, it gives CASSPFGEGWTSGELFF. The J gene is TRBJ2-2, the V gene TRBV5-8, with 7 bases fitting TRBD2. After removal of 4 bases from V and 6 bases from J, the junction contained 15 bases not matched to a gene. The length of the CDR3 is 17 residues. Germline CDR1 SGHTS, CDR2 YDEGEE.

The V call is TRBV19, the J call TRBJ1-6; no definite D call. V dropped 10 bases and J dropped 6 bases, with 16 bases sitting between them. Germline values: CDR1 LNHDA, CDR2 SQIVND (reference sequence). This CDR3 region has 14 residues. DNA of the CDR3: TGTGCCACACAACCCCGGGCCCCTAATTCACCCCTCCACTTT. Amino acids: CATQPRAPNSPLHF. The full variable domain, completed using reference TRBV19 and TRBJ1-6, is DGGITQSPKYLFRKEGQNVTLSCEQNLNHDAMYWYRQDPGQGLRLIYYSQIVNDFQKGDIAEGYSVSREKKESFPLTVTSAQKNPTAFYLCATQPRAPNSPLHFGNGTRLTVT.

This clonotype was detected ten times or more. V gene TRBV7-8 combines with J gene TRBJ2-3; 12 nucleotides agree with TRBD1. Losses at the gene ends were 1 base for V and 6 bases for J; bases not matched to a gene: 8. CDR3 length: 17 amino acids. CDR1 is SGHVS and CDR2 is FQNEAQ in the germline V gene. The CDR3 sequence is CASSLEGGQGAVDTQYF. DNA of the CDR3: TGTGCCAGCAGCTTAGAGGGGGGACAGGGGGCTGTCGATACGCAGTATTTT.

The rearrangement joins TRBV15 to TRBJ2-1; D unclear. The CDR3 is 13 residues long. Germline-derived CDR1 and CDR2 are LNHNV and YYDKDF (reference sequence). Trimming left V 1 base short and J 5 bases short, with 6 bases between. CDR3 sequence: CATSRVENNEQFF. CDR3 coding DNA: TGTGCCACCAGCAGAGTCGAAAACAATGAGCAGTTCTTC.